This T cell receptor beta chain was found in a study of blood T cell repertoires in COVID-19. Overall study: The United States, Italy and Spain supplied acute and convalescent COVID-19 samples. T cells, B-cell-depleted T cells, or PBMCs provided the cDNA or gDNA that served as material.

In the authors' workflow: The assay estimated nucleated cells by amplifying reference gene primers. Clones were sequenced by immunoSEQ multiplex PCR, and TCRdb holds only the in-frame ones, with some missing. V, J and clone size are taken as reported in that table, and D and trimming were inferred from the DNA itself. Found here are 100,000 to 150,000 clones, about 89% of them singletons; the top ten hold less than 5.5%. Germline trimming cut 5 bases from V and 3 bases from J; bases unmatched to any gene: 4. Germline CDR1 reads SNHLY; CDR2 reads FYNNEI. CDR3 length equals 15 residues. This clone showed up just a few times. The Seattle patients, enrolled during active infection, were followed longitudinally.

This sequence was found in a man aged 60 to 69 with COVID-19, enrolled during active disease. The sequenced sample was peripheral blood. This sequence joins TRBV2 and TRBJ1-4; TRBD1 matches 9 bases. The CDR3 sequence: CASSRGTGPNEKLFF. Here the CDR3 DNA reads TGTGCCAGCAGTCGAGGGACAGGGCCTAATGAAAAACTGTTTTTT.